The rows below give T cell receptor beta chains drawn from one sample of a study of T cells in Graves' hyperthyroidism and ophthalmopathy. TCRdb called the multiplex PCR reads again in MiXCR, with one record for every CDR3 protein. The sample consists of hundreds of thousands of distinct CDR3 sequences, 13% to 15% of them appearing once. What was sequenced was blood. These receptors came from a woman between 18 and 29 years old with Graves' hyperthyroidism. Both conserved end residues are part of each CDR3. The order of the fields is clone size, J gene, V gene, D gene, CDR3 protein, CDR3 DNA. The D gene is left open where the match is weak. The size field is filled for only some rows; it gives once, few, many or a size class.

>many|TRBJ2-1|TRBV7-3|NA
CASSLLANNEQFF
TGTGCCAGCAGCTTACTAGCAAACAATGAGCAGTTCTTC
>NA|TRBJ1-6|TRBV2|NA
CASRARGYNSPLHF
TGTGCCAGCAGGGCTCGAGGGTATAATTCACCCCTCCACTTT
>NA|TRBJ1-5|TRBV30|TRBD1
CAWSPGQGVRSNQPQHF
TGTGCCTGGAGTCCGGGACAGGGGGTTCGGAGCAATCAGCCCCAGCATTTT
>NA|TRBJ1-1|TRBV27|NA
CASSSLGFGTEAFF
TGTGCCAGCAGTTCGCTGGGTTTTGGGACTGAAGCTTTCTTT
>many|TRBJ2-1|TRBV20-1|TRBD2
CSARDSGSSGDEQFF
TGCAGTGCTAGAGATAGCGGGAGTTCGGGGGATGAGCAGTTCTTC
>many|TRBJ2-5|TRBV6-5|NA
CASSYSTGEETQYF
TGTGCCAGCAGTTACTCGACCGGGGAAGAGACCCAGTACTTC
>few|TRBJ2-4|TRBV12-3/TRBV12-4|NA
CASSFGGAGNIQYF
TGTGCCAGCAGTTTTGGGGGGGCTGGCAACATTCAGTACTTC
>many|TRBJ2-7|TRBV27|NA
CASSFWREGAYEQYF
TGTGCCAGCAGTTTCTGGCGGGAAGGGGCCTACGAGCAGTACTTC
>NA|TRBJ2-6|TRBV5-1|NA
CASSLVSEAGANVLTF
TGCGCCAGCAGCTTGGTATCAGAGGCTGGGGCCAACGTCCTGACTTTC
>few|TRBJ2-1|TRBV6-2/TRBV6-3|TRBD2
CASSYSGLVGLSYNEQFF
TGTGCCAGCAGTTATTCCGGACTAGTTGGGCTCTCCTACAATGAGCAGTTCTTC
>many|TRBJ2-3|TRBV6-2/TRBV6-3|NA
CASSYYQHQTLGTDTQYF
TGTGCCAGCAGTTACTACCAACACCAGACCCTCGGCACAGATACGCAGTATTTT
>few|TRBJ1-4|TRBV18|NA
CASSPNVRSSGEKLFF
TGTGCCAGCTCACCCAATGTTAGGAGTTCCGGTGAAAAACTGTTTTTT
>NA|TRBJ1-4|TRBV5-1|NA
CASTRTVATNEKLFF
TGCGCCAGCACACGGACAGTCGCAACTAATGAAAAACTGTTTTTT
>many|TRBJ2-1|TRBV6-2/TRBV6-3|NA
CASLGHYNEQFF
TGTGCCAGCCTAGGGCACTACAATGAGCAGTTCTTC
>few|TRBJ1-1|TRBV2|NA
CASSEHHGVGTEAFF
TGTGCCAGCAGTGAGCACCACGGGGTTGGAACTGAAGCTTTCTTT
>many|TRBJ1-1|TRBV30|NA
CAWGTDGEAFF
TGTGCCTGGGGAACGGACGGTGAAGCTTTCTTT
>NA|TRBJ2-1|TRBV6-1|NA
CASSPRPSGNEQFF
TGTGCCAGCAGTCCCAGACCATCTGGCAACGAGCAGTTCTTC
>many|TRBJ1-1|TRBV20-1|NA
CSAHRDNTEAFF
TGCAGTGCTCATCGGGATAACACTGAAGCTTTCTTT
>few|TRBJ1-1|TRBV4-1|NA
CASSQERASGDSAFF
TGCGCCAGCAGCCAAGAACGGGCGTCGGGGGATTCAGCTTTCTTT
>NA|TRBJ1-4|TRBV7-2|NA
CASSFQTTNEKLFF
TGTGCCAGCAGCTTCCAGACAACTAATGAAAAACTGTTTTTT
>few|TRBJ2-1|TRBV2|NA
CASRHLDFYNEQFF
TGTGCCAGCAGGCACTTGGATTTTTACAATGAGCAGTTCTTC
>many|TRBJ2-1|TRBV20-1|TRBD2
CSASALGQAGGGNEQFF
TGCAGTGCTAGCGCCCTGGGTCAAGCGGGAGGAGGGAATGAGCAGTTCTTC
>few|TRBJ1-5|TRBV12-5|NA
CASGLVLRAPQYSNQPQHF
TGTGCTAGTGGTTTGGTACTAAGGGCCCCACAATATAGCAATCAGCCCCAGCATTTT
>few|TRBJ1-6|TRBV19|NA
CASSSRDRRTYNSPLHF
TGTGCCAGTAGTTCCCGCGACAGGAGGACCTATAATTCACCCCTCCACTTT
>many|TRBJ2-1|TRBV13|NA
CASSPDPGNEQFF
TGTGCCAGCAGCCCTGATCCCGGCAATGAGCAGTTCTTC
>NA|TRBJ2-1|TRBV24-1|NA
CATSPWPGTGDNEQFF
TGTGCCACCAGCCCTTGGCCCGGGACTGGGGACAATGAGCAGTTCTTC
>many|TRBJ2-7|TRBV6-2/TRBV6-3|TRBD2
CASSYWTRPTRGLAGVYEQYF
TGTGCCAGCAGTTACTGGACGAGACCAACCCGAGGACTAGCGGGAGTCTACGAGCAGTACTTC
>NA|TRBJ2-7|TRBV7-9|TRBD2
CASSPPYLAGRSPEQYF
TGTGCCAGCAGCCCACCCTACCTAGCGGGAAGGTCCCCCGAGCAGTACTTC
>few|TRBJ2-3|TRBV25-1|TRBD1
CASSDETGLGTDTQYF
TGTGCCAGCAGTGATGAGACAGGGTTGGGCACAGATACGCAGTATTTT
>NA|TRBJ1-1|TRBV19|NA
CASSMGGMNTEAFF
TGTGCCAGTAGTATGGGGGGTATGAACACTGAAGCTTTCTTT
>NA|TRBJ2-3|TRBV6-1|TRBD1
CASSVTGGTQYF
TGTGCCAGCAGTGTTACAGGGGGCACGCAGTATTTT
>few|TRBJ1-2|TRBV4-1|TRBD1
CASSHLTGGSYGYTF
TGCGCCAGCAGCCATCTGACAGGGGGTAGCTATGGCTACACCTTC
>NA|TRBJ1-1|TRBV4-1|NA
CASSQKRAAEAFF
TGCGCCAGCAGCCAAAAAAGGGCGGCAGAAGCTTTCTTT
>many|TRBJ2-5|TRBV28|NA
CASSPTVQGGQTQYF
TGTGCCAGCAGCCCCACGGTCCAGGGGGGGCAGACCCAGTACTTC
>NA|TRBJ2-3|TRBV5-8|TRBD2
CASSSYSSGNHRSKWNTQYF
TGTGCCAGCAGCTCATATTCTAGCGGGAACCACCGTTCTAAATGGAATACGCAGTATTTT
>few|TRBJ2-7|TRBV6-2/TRBV6-3|NA
CASSYLGQLYEQYF
TGTGCCAGCAGTTACTTGGGGCAGCTTTACGAGCAGTACTTC
>few|TRBJ2-7|TRBV5-1|TRBD1
CASSWGSGTEYEQYF
TGCGCCAGCAGCTGGGGCTCGGGGACAGAGTACGAGCAGTACTTC
>few|TRBJ2-7|TRBV6-1|TRBD1
CASRTPGQGSYYEQYF
TGTGCCAGCAGAACTCCGGGACAGGGGTCTTATTACGAGCAGTACTTC
>many|TRBJ2-7|TRBV6-1|NA
CASTQGGNRVYEQYF
TGTGCCAGCACTCAGGGTGGGAACAGGGTCTACGAGCAGTACTTC
>NA|TRBJ1-2|TRBV6-2/TRBV6-3|NA
CASTAPGHPNYGYTF
TGTGCCAGCACCGCGCCGGGACATCCGAACTATGGCTACACCTTC